This T cell receptor beta chain is drawn from a study of blood T cell repertoires in COVID-19. Study context: Specimens from acute and convalescent COVID-19 originated in the United States, Italy and Spain. PBMCs, B-cell-depleted T cells, or T cells were the source of the cDNA or gDNA that made up the material.

Original analysis: Counts of nucleated cells, estimated from reference gene primer amplification, were obtained. Assay: immunoSEQ multiplex PCR; the TCRdb copy retains only in-frame clones and omits some. Clonal size and the V and J genes are those of that table, whereas D and trimming came from the DNA. The table includes 190,000 or so clones, under 90% detected once. The trim removed 6 bases at V and 4 bases at J, leaving 2 bases unmatched. The CDR3 sequence is 13 residues long. Per the germline V gene, CDR1 is LNHDA and CDR2 is SQIVND (reference sequence). The clonotype was recovered from a man aged 40-50 years with acute or convalescent COVID-19. J is TRBJ2-7 and V is TRBV19; 11 bases are a match to TRBD1. The sequencing input was peripheral blood. The CDR3 DNA sequence: TGTGCCAGTAGGGGACAGGGGGAGTACGAGCAGTACTTC. Protein sequence: CASRGQGEYEQYF.